The rows below give T cell receptor beta chains drawn from one sample of a study of monozygotic twins with inflammatory bowel disease. Each CDR3 protein gets one entry in TCRdb, which reprocessed the 5' RACE reads and gives no DNA. The sample includes around 230,000 distinct CDR3 sequences. Sequenced input: blood. The receptors stem from a human donor with ulcerative colitis or Crohn's disease, or a healthy co-twin of an affected twin (not recorded which). Both conserved end residues are part of each CDR3.

TRBJ1-6	TRBV7-9	CASSLEGTPLHF
TRBJ1-4	TRBV5-1	CASSFIGATNEKLFF
TRBJ2-7	TRBV10-1	CASSPGQSYEQYF
TRBJ1-3	TRBV20-1	CSASRTGGRDTIYF
TRBJ2-7	TRBV5-1	CASSLQSLSYEQYF
TRBJ2-1	TRBV20-1	CSASSGQYNEQFF
TRBJ1-1	TRBV29-1	CSGGGQANTEAFF
TRBJ1-4	TRBV4-1	CASSQWQFNEKLFF
TRBJ1-2	TRBV6-1	CASRTVGWSYGYTF
TRBJ1-2	TRBV6-5	CATKTGYGYTF
TRBJ2-7	TRBV20-1	CSARDAGFGGQYF
TRBJ1-2	TRBV7-2	CASSLGVVNYGYTF
TRBJ2-5	TRBV27	CASRGPGTQYF
TRBJ1-1	TRBV7-9	CASSPGQLNTEAFF
TRBJ2-1	TRBV11-1	CASSLPPTGAEQFF
TRBJ2-5	TRBV7-8	CASSLFGTEETQYF
TRBJ2-5	TRBV29-1	CSVLSEETQYF
TRBJ1-3	TRBV6-1	CASIRGSSGNTIYF
TRBJ1-2	TRBV20-1	CSARDRRRVIVDGYTF
TRBJ2-1	TRBV12-5	CASGLVRPLSYNEQFF
TRBJ2-2	TRBV19	CASRLHYTGELFF
TRBJ2-1	TRBV9	CASSSRRGAYNEQFF
TRBJ1-5	TRBV7-2	CASNQGGQPQHF
TRBJ2-2	TRBV7-2	CASSLSWGIGNTGELFF
TRBJ2-1	TRBV12-3/TRBV12-4	CASTATSGGPYNEQFF
TRBJ1-2	TRBV12-3/TRBV12-4	CASTYYAGQASNYGYTF
TRBJ2-5	TRBV7-2	CASSYQGLRGKETQYF
TRBJ2-1	TRBV27	CASSLGGGPYNEQFF
TRBJ1-1	TRBV28	CASWGRGQVRRAFF
TRBJ1-5	TRBV5-6	CASSLVGSGTGGSQPQHF
TRBJ1-1	TRBV5-6	CASRRTGGSRDTEAFF
TRBJ2-7	TRBV5-1	CASSYQAGASYEQYF
TRBJ1-5	TRBV20-1	CSAGRGWNQPQHF
TRBJ2-7	TRBV5-1	CASSLAPSAVGSYEQYF
TRBJ1-2	TRBV7-9	CASSRNGGQGNGYTF
TRBJ2-5	TRBV12-3/TRBV12-4	CASGGTPGAQCF
TRBJ1-6	TRBV7-9	CASSPSGQGALSQLHF
TRBJ1-5	TRBV27	CTSSLKLAGRNSNQPQHF
TRBJ1-1	TRBV7-2	CASSFLQYTEAFF
TRBJ2-7	TRBV28	CASSGSGTGRLYEQYF
TRBJ1-2	TRBV20-1	CSASRDRDSYGYTF
TRBJ1-2	TRBV12-3/TRBV12-4	CASSLGRRGHYGYTF
TRBJ1-4	TRBV12-3/TRBV12-4	CASSRTGGNEKLFF
TRBJ1-1	TRBV5-1	CASSLNALDTEAFF
TRBJ2-7	TRBV12-3/TRBV12-4	CASSVQGPYEQYF
TRBJ2-7	TRBV13	CASSLGLISRSSYEQYF